One sample yielded the 7 T cell receptor beta chains listed below, sequenced in a study of shared clonotypes between healthy human individuals (dated by TCRdb to the early 2020s). The library was prepared using the immunoSEQ multiplex PCR assay. Held by TCRdb, this immuneACCESS table contains in-frame sequences only and omits some clones. Under half of the omission traces to an unresolved V gene where checked; the cause of the rest is unknown. The sample records approximately 640,000 clones, around 91% of which are singletons. The ten largest make up about 33% of the sample. The sample consisted of memory CD8+ T cells from PBMCs. Sample cell subset or site, as interpreted from the label and publication: CD45RO+ cells pooled with CCR7-negative TemRA cells. These receptors were collected from a young man in good health. Some clones in this sample may be carry-over from other donors' samples.

This rearrangement joins TRBV5-1 to TRBJ2-3; TRBD1 aligns across 7 bases. The CDR3 loop spans 15 amino acids. Trimming removed 3 bases from V and 0 bases from J; junction bases left unmatched: 4. Per the germline V gene, CDR1 is SGHRS and CDR2 is YFSETQ. The CDR3 DNA is TGCGCCAGCAGCTCGACAGGGAAAAGCACAGATACGCAGTATTTT. Residues: CASSSTGKSTDTQYF.

This clone occurred once. The V call is TRBV14, the J call TRBJ2-7, with D perhaps matching TRBD1 or TRBD2 (5 bases each). V was shortened by 3 bases and J by 0 bases, with 9 bases between the two germline ends. The germline gives CDR1 SGHDN, CDR2 FVKESK. This CDR3 has 14 amino acids. The CDR3 spells CASSQGRLSYEQYF. The CDR3 DNA sequence: TGTGCCAGCAGCCAGGGACGCCTCTCCTACGAGCAGTACTTC.

The V call is TRBV5-8, the J call TRBJ2-5, with TRBD2 matching 10 bases. Germline CDR1 SGHTS, CDR2 YDEGEE. V dropped 2 bases and J dropped 5; count of bases not matched to a gene: 3. The CDR3 extends over 14 amino acids. The CDR3 bases are TGTGCCAGCAGCTTAGCGGGAGGGTCGGAGACCCAGTACTTC. Encoded protein: CASSLAGGSETQYF. The whole variable domain, remainder taken from reference TRBV5-8 and TRBJ2-5, is EAGVTQSPTHLIKTRGQQATLRCSPISGHTSVYWYQQALGLGLQFLLWYDEGEERNRGNFPPRFSGRQFPNYSSELNVNALELEDSALYLCASSLAGGSETQYFGPGTRLLVL.

DNA of the CDR3: TGTGCCAGCAGTGTATGGGGCGCCTACGAGCAGTACTTC. This gives the protein CASSVWGAYEQYF. The chain couples TRBV27 to TRBJ2-7; TRBD1 might be the D (5 bases). From germline, CDR1 is MNHEY and CDR2 SMNVEV (reference sequence). Deletions cut 5 bases from V and 2 bases from J, with 10 bases between. The length of the CDR3 is 13 residues.

The J gene is TRBJ2-7, the V gene TRBV25-1; 7 bases agree with TRBD1. The germline gives CDR1 MGHDK, CDR2 SYGVNS. The V and J ends lost 4 bases and 3 bases, in that order; junction bases with no gene match: 0. The CDR3 totals 12 residues. The CDR3 is CASSGDSYEQYF. For the CDR3, the DNA is TGTGCCAGCAGTGGGGACAGCTACGAGCAGTACTTC.

The chain uses TRBV6-1 and TRBJ2-7, with a possible D match to TRBD1 (6 bases). This CDR3 is built from 13 residues. Per the germline V gene, CDR1 is MNHNS and CDR2 is SASEGT. V was cut by 10 bases and J by 2 bases, with 15 bases left in between. The CDR3 reads CATWGRDTYEQYF. DNA of the CDR3: TGTGCCACTTGGGGCCGGGACACCTACGAGCAGTACTTC.

The J gene is TRBJ2-5, the V gene TRBV10-3; D perhaps matches TRBD1 (5 bases). Per the germline V gene, CDR1 is ENHRY and CDR2 is SYGVKD. The V end lost 7 bases, the J end lost 1 base, and 16 bases lay between the germline ends. There are 15 residues in the CDR3. In nucleotides, the CDR3 is TGTGCCATCAAGCCCACTCTGCAGGGCCAAGAGACCCAGTACTTC. Protein product: CAIKPTLQGQETQYF.